What follows are 16 T cell receptor beta chains derived from one specimen sequenced in a study of blood T cell repertoires in COVID-19. The data were produced by immunoSEQ multiplex PCR, yet TCRdb's version contains in-frame clones alone and is incomplete. This sample yields about 87,000 clones, of which approximately 83% are seen a single time; more than 2% belongs to the top ten. Sequencing used peripheral blood. Receptors were obtained from a woman in her 70s with acute or convalescent COVID-19.

In its sample, this clone was seen once. The chain carries TRBV6-1 and TRBJ1-5; D is possibly TRBD1 (6 bases). V shed 3 bases and J shed 13 bases, with 13 bases lying between them. Germline V lookup: CDR1 MNHNS, CDR2 SASEGT. The CDR3 spans 12 residues. CDR3 nucleotides: TGTGCCAGCAGTGATATGGGGGCTTCGCAGCATTTT. It codes for CASSDMGASQHF.

The chain joins TRBV29-1 to TRBJ2-1, with 9 bases matching TRBD1. The V gene's germline CDR1 is SQVTM and CDR2 ANQGSEA. This CDR3 has 12 residues. The J segment lost 8 bases and the V segment lost 7 bases, leaving 6 bases of the junction unmatched. The CDR3 DNA sequence: TGCAGCGAGGGGACAGGGAGGTATGAGCAGTTCTTC. Amino acids: CSEGTGRYEQFF.

This clone was detected once. V gene TRBV2 combines with J gene TRBJ1-1; D gene unclear. The germline V gene has CDR1 SNHLY and CDR2 FYNNEI. The CDR3 sequence is 13 residues long. The V and J ends lost 4 bases and 1 base respectively, with 7 bases between them. Here the CDR3 DNA reads TGTGCCAGCAGTGTTGCGGAGAACACTGAAGCTTTCTTT. Protein sequence: CASSVAENTEAFF.

This chain uses TRBV27 with TRBJ2-7; TRBD2 agrees at 9 bases. V trimming: 6 bases; J trimming: 0 bases; junction bases outside the gene matches: 3. Germline CDR1 and CDR2: MNHEY and SMNVEV (reference sequence). The CDR3 consists of 14 residues. The DNA of the CDR3 is TGTGCCAGCAGGCCAGCGGGGGGCTCCTACGAGCAGTACTTC. Its protein is CASRPAGGSYEQYF.

J is TRBJ2-7 and V is TRBV2, with 12 bases that match TRBD2. Germline CDR1 SNHLY, CDR2 FYNNEI. The CDR3 totals 14 residues. The J segment lost 7 bases and the V segment lost 6 bases, leaving 7 bases of the junction unmatched. CDR3 loop: CASSPLGTSGEQYF. The DNA of the CDR3 is TGTGCCAGCAGCCCCCTCGGGACTAGCGGGGAGCAGTACTTC.

J is TRBJ2-7 and V is TRBV6-5, with 8 bases lining up with TRBD2. CDR1 is MNHEY, CDR2 SVGAGI, per germline. The CDR3 consists of 14 residues. V lost 6 bases, J lost 3 bases, and 7 bases stayed unmatched. As DNA, the CDR3 is TGTGCCAGCAGCCCCCGGGAGGGGGACTACGAGCAGTACTTC. It codes for CASSPREGDYEQYF.

V is TRBV7-9 and J is TRBJ1-2, with D possibly being TRBD1 (5 bases). The CDR3 covers 13 residues. V was shortened by 1 base and J by 8 bases, with 11 bases between the two germline ends. CDR1 is SEHNR, CDR2 FQNEAQ, per germline (reference sequence). The CDR3 sequence is CASSLVGEEGYTF. CDR3 DNA: TGTGCCAGCAGCTTAGTAGGGGAAGAAGGCTACACCTTC. The full variable domain, its missing parts supplied by reference TRBV7-9 and TRBJ1-2, is DTGVSQNPRHKITKRGQNVTFRCDPISEHNRLYWYRQTLGQGPEFLTYFQNEAQLEKSRLLSDRFSAERPKGSFSTLEIQRTEQGDSAMYLCASSLVGEEGYTFGSGTRLTVV.

The chain carries TRBV11-3 and TRBJ2-7; no firm D call. Per germline, CDR1 SGHNT and CDR2 YENEEA. Trimming cost V 3 bases and J 3 bases, with 9 bases left between them. The CDR3 sequence is 13 residues long. CDR3 amino acids: CASSFYSNYEQYF. DNA for the CDR3: TGTGCCAGCAGCTTTTATTCTAACTACGAGCAGTACTTC.

The chain is built from TRBV5-1 and TRBJ2-3, with 14 nucleotides matching TRBD2. This CDR3 spans 14 amino acids. Germline assignment: CDR1 SGHRS and CDR2 YFSETQ. The trim removed 8 bases at V and 6 bases at J, leaving 5 bases unmatched. The CDR3 sequence is CASRLAGGLDTQYF. In nucleotides, the CDR3 is TGCGCCAGTAGACTAGCGGGGGGGCTCGATACGCAGTATTTT.

This clone was observed at least ten times. This chain connects TRBV4-1 to TRBJ1-1; 7 nucleotides match TRBD1. The CDR3 consists of 14 residues. The V gene's germline CDR1 is MGHRA and CDR2 YSYEKL. After removal of 3 bases from V and 11 bases from J, the junction contained 12 bases not matched to a gene. The CDR3 reads CASSHRYRGLEAFF. The CDR3 bases are TGCGCCAGCAGCCACCGATACAGGGGATTAGAGGCTTTCTTT.

The chain couples TRBV7-8 to TRBJ2-1, with D perhaps matching TRBD2 (7 bases). The CDR3 has 16 amino acids. Deletions cut 5 bases from V and 5 bases from J, with 19 bases between. Germline CDR1 and CDR2: SGHVS and FQNEAQ. CDR3 loop: CASSPWGRGKNNEQFF. The DNA for the CDR3 is TGTGCCAGCAGCCCGTGGGGGCGGGGGAAAAACAATGAGCAGTTCTTC.

The chain links TRBV2 to TRBJ1-5, with a possible D match to TRBD1 (5 bases). The CDR3 has 11 residues. V lost 6 bases and J lost 7, with 7 bases in between. The germline gives CDR1 SNHLY, CDR2 FYNNEI. As DNA, the CDR3 is TGTGCCAGCAGGGGGGGGCAGCCCCAGCATTTT. Translation: CASRGGQPQHF. Full variable domain (rest looked up from reference TRBV2 and TRBJ1-5): EPEVTQTPSHQVTQMGQEVILRCVPISNHLYFYWYRQILGQKVEFLVSFYNNEISEKSEIFDDQFSVERPDGSNFTLKIRSTKLEDSAMYFCASRGGQPQHFGDGTRLSIL.

The chain is built from TRBV19 and TRBJ1-6; D may be TRBD1 (5 bases). Trimming left V 4 bases short and J 1 base short, with 23 bases between. Germline values: CDR1 LNHDA, CDR2 SQIVND (reference sequence). This CDR3 has 20 residues. CDR3 residues: CASSSLLGIGGLSYNSPLHF. CDR3 sequence (DNA): TGTGCCAGTAGTAGCCTGTTAGGGATCGGGGGTCTTTCCTATAATTCACCCCTCCACTTT. Filled out from reference TRBV19 and TRBJ1-6, the complete variable domain reads DGGITQSPKYLFRKEGQNVTLSCEQNLNHDAMYWYRQDPGQGLRLIYYSQIVNDFQKGDIAEGYSVSREKKESFPLTVTSAQKNPTAFYLCASSSLLGIGGLSYNSPLHFGNGTRLTVT.

This chain uses TRBV2 with TRBJ1-6; TRBD1 might be the D (6 bases). Germline V gene lookup returns CDR1 SNHLY and CDR2 FYNNEI. The CDR3 loop spans 13 amino acids. Trimming took off 6 bases at V and 10 bases at J, with 13 bases between the two ends. CDR3 bases: TGTGCCAGCAGGGAACAGGGAGGATCACCCCTCCACTTT. It yields the protein CASREQGGSPLHF.

This clone was counted between two and nine times. The V gene is TRBV19, the J gene TRBJ1-1; TRBD1 might be the D (6 bases). Germline CDR1 LNHDA, CDR2 SQIVND (reference sequence). Trimming removed 7 bases from V and 1 base from J, with 13 bases in between. CDR3 length equals 14 residues. The CDR3 DNA is TGTGCCAGTACCACGGACAGAGAGAACACTGAAGCTTTCTTT. Its translation is CASTTDRENTEAFF.

The chain employs TRBV3-1 (or the pseudogene TRBV3-2) and TRBJ2-7; 8 nucleotides agree with TRBD1. Germline CDR1 is LGHDT and CDR2 is YNNKEL (reference sequence). The length of the CDR3 is 15 residues. The V segment lost 3 bases and the J segment 3 bases; nucleotides outside the gene matches: 7. The CDR3 nucleotides read TGTGCCAGCAGCCATACCTCCGGGACAGGCTACGAGCAGTACTTC. Translating gives CASSHTSGTGYEQYF.